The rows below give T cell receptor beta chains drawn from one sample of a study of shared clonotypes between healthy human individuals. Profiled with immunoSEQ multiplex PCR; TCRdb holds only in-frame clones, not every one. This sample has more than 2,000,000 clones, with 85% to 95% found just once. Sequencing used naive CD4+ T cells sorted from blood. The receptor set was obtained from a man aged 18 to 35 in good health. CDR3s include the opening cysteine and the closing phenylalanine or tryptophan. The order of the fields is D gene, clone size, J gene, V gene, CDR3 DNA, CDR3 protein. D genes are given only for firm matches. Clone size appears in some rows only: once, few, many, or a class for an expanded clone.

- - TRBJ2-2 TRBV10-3 TGTGCCATCAGTGAAACCAGCGGCGGCACCGGGGAGCTGTTTTTT CAISETSGGTGELFF
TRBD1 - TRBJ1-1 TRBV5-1 TGCGCCAGCACCCTGAGGACAGGGGGGATGAACACTGAAGCTTTCTTT CASTLRTGGMNTEAFF
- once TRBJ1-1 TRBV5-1 TGCGCCAGCAGCTTGGCCGGCACAGGGCAGAAAATTGAAGCTTTCTTT CASSLAGTGQKIEAFF
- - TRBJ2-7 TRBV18 TGTGCCAGCTCACCCGGGCCCCCTCCTTACTACGAGCAGTACTTC CASSPGPPPYYEQYF
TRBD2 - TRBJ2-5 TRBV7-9 TGTGCCAGCAGCTTAGTAGGACTAGTGCAAGAGACCCAGTACTTC CASSLVGLVQETQYF
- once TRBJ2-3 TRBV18 TGTGCCAGCTCATCAGCGGGCACTAGCACAGATACGCAGTATTTT CASSSAGTSTDTQYF
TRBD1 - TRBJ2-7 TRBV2 TGTGCCACCAGGGGGAGAAGAGAGAAGGGGGCTACTGACGAGCAGTACTTC CATRGRREKGATDEQYF
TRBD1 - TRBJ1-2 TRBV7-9 TGTGCCAGCAGCTCCCCGCCGGGACAGGGAATATATGGCTACACCTTC CASSSPPGQGIYGYTF
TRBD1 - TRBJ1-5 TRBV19 TGTGCCAGCTGGACAGGGGGGGTTGGCAATCAGCCCCAGCATTTT CASWTGGVGNQPQHF
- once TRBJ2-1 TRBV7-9 TGTGCCAGCAACGGACAGAACTCCTACAATGAGCAGTTCTTC CASNGQNSYNEQFF
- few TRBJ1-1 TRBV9 TGTGCCAGCAGCGTAGGTCCTGGACATACATTACTCCGTCACACTGAAGCTTTCTTT CASSVGPGHTLLRHTEAFF
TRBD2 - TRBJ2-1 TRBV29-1 TGCAGCGTTAGCGGACTAGCGATGAATGAGCAGTTCTTC CSVSGLAMNEQFF
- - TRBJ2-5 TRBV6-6 TGTGCCAGCACCCTGTCCCAAGAGACCCAGTACTTC CASTLSQETQYF
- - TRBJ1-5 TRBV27 TGTGCCAGCAGTTTAGCAGGGGAGGGTCAGCCCCAGCATTTT CASSLAGEGQPQHF
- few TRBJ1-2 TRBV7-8 TGTGCCAGCAGCACCGCAAACAGGGTTTACGGCTACACCTTC CASSTANRVYGYTF
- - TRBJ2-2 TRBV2 TGTGCCAGCAGTGTACACACGAACACCGGGGAGCTGTTTTTT CASSVHTNTGELFF
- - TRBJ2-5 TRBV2 TGTGCCACCCAAGAGACCCAGTACTTC CATQETQYF
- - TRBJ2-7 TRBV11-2 TGTGCCAGCAGCTTCGGGCAGGACTCCTACGAGCAGTACTTC CASSFGQDSYEQYF
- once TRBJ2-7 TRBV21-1 TGTGCCAGCAGTCTTACGGGGGGAGTCTACGAGCAGTACTTC CASSLTGGVYEQYF
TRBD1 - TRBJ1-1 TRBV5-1 TGCGCCAGCAGCTTCGGACAGGGGGATCGGGCTTTCTTT CASSFGQGDRAFF
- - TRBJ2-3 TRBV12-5 TGTGCTAGTGGTTTGGACCGGGACCAACGGACAGATACGCAGTATTTT CASGLDRDQRTDTQYF
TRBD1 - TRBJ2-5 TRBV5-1 TGCGCCAGCAGCTCGCGGACAGGGGGAGAGACCCAGTACTTC CASSSRTGGETQYF
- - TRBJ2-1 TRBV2 TGTGCCAGCAGTCCGGCAGGCGGTGGGTTCTTC CASSPAGGGFF
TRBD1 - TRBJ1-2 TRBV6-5 TGTGCCACCTCGGTCGGACAGGGCTGGGGCTACACCTTC CATSVGQGWGYTF
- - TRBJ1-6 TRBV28 TGTGCCAGCAGTCAGGGATTGTCCTATAATTCACCCCTCCACTTT CASSQGLSYNSPLHF
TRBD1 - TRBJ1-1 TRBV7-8 TGTGCCAGCAGCGGACAGGGGTTGGTCACTGAAGCTTTCTTT CASSGQGLVTEAFF
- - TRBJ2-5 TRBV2 TGTGCCAGCGGAGGGGGACAATCGTACCAAGAGACCCAGTACTTC CASGGGQSYQETQYF
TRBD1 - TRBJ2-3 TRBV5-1 TGCGCCAGCAGCTTGGTCGGACAGGGCACAGATACGCAGTATTTT CASSLVGQGTDTQYF
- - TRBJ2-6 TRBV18 TGTGCCAGCTCACCCATAGCTACAGGTACCTCTGGGGCCAACGTCCTGACTTTC CASSPIATGTSGANVLTF
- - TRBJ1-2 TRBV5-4 TGTGCCAGCAGCTTAGATCGGCTTAGTCAGGGCTACACCTTC CASSLDRLSQGYTF
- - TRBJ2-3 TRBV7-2 TGTGCCAGCAGTAGAGCAGGGGATACGCAGTATTTT CASSRAGDTQYF
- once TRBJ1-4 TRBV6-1 TGTGCCAGCAGTGGTCCCGGGCGGGGCTCTAATGAAAAACTGTTTTTT CASSGPGRGSNEKLFF
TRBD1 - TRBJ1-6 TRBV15 TGTGCCACCAGCAGTGCGAGACAGGGTTTCACTTCACCCCTCCACTTT CATSSARQGFTSPLHF
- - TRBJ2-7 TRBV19 TGTGCCAGTAGTAGAGATAGGGGCGACTACGAGCAGTACTTC CASSRDRGDYEQYF
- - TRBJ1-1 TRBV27 TGTGCCAGCAGTCCCCGGACGGTACAAATGAACACTGAAGCTTTCTTT CASSPRTVQMNTEAFF
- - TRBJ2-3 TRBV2 TGTGCCAGCAAGGCTCTGAGCGGGTGGAGCACAGATACGCAGTATTTT CASKALSGWSTDTQYF
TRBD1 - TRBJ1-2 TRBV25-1 TGTGCCAGCACAGGGGACAGTGGAAAGTTCGGCTACACCTTC CASTGDSGKFGYTF
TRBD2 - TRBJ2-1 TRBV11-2 TGTGCCAGCAGACCCGGACTAGCGAACCCCTACAATGAGCAGTTCTTC CASRPGLANPYNEQFF
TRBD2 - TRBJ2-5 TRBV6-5 TGTGCCAGCAGTTACGGACTAGCCCAAGAGACCCAGTACTTC CASSYGLAQETQYF
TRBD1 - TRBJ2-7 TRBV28 TGTGCCAGCACCTCCTCCGGGACAGGGACCTACGAGCAGTACTTC CASTSSGTGTYEQYF
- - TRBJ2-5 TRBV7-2 TGTGCCAGCAGCTTAGGGAGTGTGGTGAGAGAGACCCAGTACTTC CASSLGSVVRETQYF
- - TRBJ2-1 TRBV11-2 TGTGCCAGCAGCCAACCTGATACAGGGTACGAGCAGTTCTTC CASSQPDTGYEQFF
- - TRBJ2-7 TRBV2 TGTGCCAGCAGTGTTGGGTTCGAGCAGTACTTC CASSVGFEQYF
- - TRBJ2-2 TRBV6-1 TGTGCCAGCAGTGAACTGGGGGATCGGACCGGGGAGCTGTTTTTT CASSELGDRTGELFF
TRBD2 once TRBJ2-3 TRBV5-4 TGTGCCAGCAGCGCCGGGGGGTCCACAGATACGCAGTATTTT CASSAGGSTDTQYF
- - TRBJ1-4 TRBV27 TGTGCCAGCAAACGAGGGGGGACGGGTGAAAAACTGTTTTTT CASKRGGTGEKLFF